The sequence of this TCR beta chain was determined in a study of T cell repertoires in cytomegalovirus infection. The CDR3 spans 17 residues. Germline V gene lookup returns CDR1 GTSNPN and CDR2 SVGIG (reference sequence). The germline V and J ends were trimmed by 2 bases and 3 bases, with 20 bases remaining between them. This clonotype occurred a few times. From the reads, TCRdb called clonotypes with MiXCR, one entry per CDR3 protein. Altogether 400,000 or so distinct CDR3 sequences are present, roughly 31% being singletons, with the ten largest covering roughly an eighth. This TCR was sampled from a human donor in good health (CMV status not recorded). Some clones in this sample may be carry-over from other donors' samples. Source material: PBMCs. V is TRBV30 and J is TRBJ1-5, with D hard to call. The CDR3 DNA sequence: TGTGCCTGGAGTCGAATCTCTAATCAACTTTCCAATCAGCCCCAGCATTTT. This translates into CAWSRISNQLSNQPQHF.